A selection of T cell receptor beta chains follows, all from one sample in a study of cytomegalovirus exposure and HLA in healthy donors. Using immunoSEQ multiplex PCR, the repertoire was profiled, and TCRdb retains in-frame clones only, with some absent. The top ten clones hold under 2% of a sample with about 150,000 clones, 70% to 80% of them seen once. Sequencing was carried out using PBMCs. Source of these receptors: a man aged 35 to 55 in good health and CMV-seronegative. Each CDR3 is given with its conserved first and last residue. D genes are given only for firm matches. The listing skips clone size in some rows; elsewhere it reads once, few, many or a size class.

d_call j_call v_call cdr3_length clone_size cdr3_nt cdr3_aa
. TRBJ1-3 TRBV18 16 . TGTGCCAGCTCACGAGGACAGCCAGCCTCTGGAAACACCATATATTTT CASSRGQPASGNTIYF
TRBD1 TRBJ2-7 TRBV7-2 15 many TGTGCCAGCAGCTCAAGCCGGGACAGCTCCTACGAGCAGTACTTC CASSSSRDSSYEQYF
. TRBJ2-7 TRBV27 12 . TGTGCCAGCAGTCCCCGCTCCTACGAGCAGTACTTC CASSPRSYEQYF
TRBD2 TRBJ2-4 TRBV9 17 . TGTGCCAGCAGCCCAAGACCGGGACTGGCCGGGGGGAACAGTCAGTACTTC CASSPRPGLAGGNSQYF
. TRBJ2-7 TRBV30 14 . TGTGCCTGGTCCCCAGAGGACTGGCAGAGCGAGCAGTACTTC CAWSPEDWQSEQYF
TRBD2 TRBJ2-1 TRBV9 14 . TGTGCCAGCAGCGTGGCTAGCGGGTACAATGAGCAGTTCTTC CASSVASGYNEQFF
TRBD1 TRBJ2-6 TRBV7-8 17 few TGTGCCAGCAGTCGAACGAGGGGGCCCTCTGGGGCCAACGTCCTGACTTTC CASSRTRGPSGANVLTF
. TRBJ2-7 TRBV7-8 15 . TGTGCCAGCAGCCCGCGGCGGGACGGACCCTACGAGCAGTACTTC CASSPRRDGPYEQYF
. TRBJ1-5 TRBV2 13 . TGTGCCAGCAAGGTGAGGGTATGGCAGCCCCAGCATTTT CASKVRVWQPQHF
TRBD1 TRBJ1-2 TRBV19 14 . TGTGCCAGTATCAACCGGGACAGGGTCGGCGGCTACACCTTC CASINRDRVGGYTF
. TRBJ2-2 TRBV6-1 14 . TGTGCCAGCATGTTGGTAGCGAACACCGGGGAGCTGTTTTTT CASMLVANTGELFF
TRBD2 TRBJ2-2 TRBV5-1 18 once TGCGCCAGCAGCTTGAATTCATGGCTAGCGGGAGATACCGGGGAGCTGTTTTTT CASSLNSWLAGDTGELFF
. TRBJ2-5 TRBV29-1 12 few TGCAGTGCGGGGTGGGGTCAGGGGACCCAGTACTTC CSAGWGQGTQYF
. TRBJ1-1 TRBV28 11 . TGTGCCAGCATAACTGACACTGAAGCTTTCTTT CASITDTEAFF
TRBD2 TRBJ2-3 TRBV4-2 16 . TGTGCCAGCAGCCAAGCCGTCGGGACTAGCGCAGATACGCAGTATTTT CASSQAVGTSADTQYF
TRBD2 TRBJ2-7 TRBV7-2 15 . TGTGCCAGCACCCAAGGACTAGCGGGTGCTTACGAGCAGTACTTC CASTQGLAGAYEQYF
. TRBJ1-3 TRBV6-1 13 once TGTGCCAGCAGTGAAAATCTTGGAAACACCATATATTTT CASSENLGNTIYF
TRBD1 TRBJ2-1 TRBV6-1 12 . TGTGCCAGCAGTGAAGGGGGGACAGGGCAGTTCTTC CASSEGGTGQFF
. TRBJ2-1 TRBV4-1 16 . TGCGCCAGCAGCCAAGATTCCGGGGGATCCTACAATGAGCAGTTCTTC CASSQDSGGSYNEQFF
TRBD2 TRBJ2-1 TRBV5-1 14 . TGCGCCAGCAGCTCGGGCGGGGGATACAATGAGCAGTTCTTC CASSSGGGYNEQFF
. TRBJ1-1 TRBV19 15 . TGTGCCAGTAGTATTGCCTGGGGAGGGAACACTGAAGCTTTCTTT CASSIAWGGNTEAFF
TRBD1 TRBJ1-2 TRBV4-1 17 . TGCGCCAGCAGCCAAGCTTCCAGGGACAGGGGCAAATATGGCTACACCTTC CASSQASRDRGKYGYTF
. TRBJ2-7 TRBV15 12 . TGTGCCACCAGCAGGCTCCTATCCGAGCAGTACTTC CATSRLLSEQYF
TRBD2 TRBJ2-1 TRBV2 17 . TGTGCCAGTACTCGGACAGCGAGCGGGAGGGGGTACAATGAGCAGTTCTTC CASTRTASGRGYNEQFF
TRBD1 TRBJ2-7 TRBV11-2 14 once TGTGCCAGCAGCTTGGGACAGGTCTCCTACGAGCAGTACTTC CASSLGQVSYEQYF
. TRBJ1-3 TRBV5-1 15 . TGCGCCAGCAGCCCCCCGCAGGGTTCGGGAAACACCATATATTTT CASSPPQGSGNTIYF
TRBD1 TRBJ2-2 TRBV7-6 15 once TGTGCCAGCAGCCTCGGGACAGAGAACACCGGGGAGCTGTTTTTT CASSLGTENTGELFF
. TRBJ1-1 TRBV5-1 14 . TGCGCCAGCAGCTTGGAACAGCCATACACTGAAGCTTTCTTT CASSLEQPYTEAFF
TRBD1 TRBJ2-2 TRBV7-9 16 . TGTGCCAGCAGTTCTTGGACAGGGGGGAACACCGGGGAGCTGTTTTTT CASSSWTGGNTGELFF
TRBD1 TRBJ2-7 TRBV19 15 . TGTGCCAGTAGTTCAGGACAGGGACCTACCTACGAGCAGTACTTC CASSSGQGPTYEQYF
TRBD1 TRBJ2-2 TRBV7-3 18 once TGTGCCAGCAGCTTAACTTTCGGTGGGGACAGGGGGACCGGGGAGCTGTTTTTT CASSLTFGGDRGTGELFF
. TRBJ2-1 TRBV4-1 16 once TGCGCCAGCAGCCTGAACGGGATGAGCTCCTACAATGAGCAGTTCTTC CASSLNGMSSYNEQFF
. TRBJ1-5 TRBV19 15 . TGTGCCAGTAGTCCCAGGGCAGGCCAGGGACAGCCCCAGCATTTT CASSPRAGQGQPQHF
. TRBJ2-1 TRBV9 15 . TGTGCCAGCAGCGTAGAGGGGGACTATTACAATGAGCAGTTCTTC CASSVEGDYYNEQFF
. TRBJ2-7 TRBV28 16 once TGTGCCAGCAGTTTAGAGGGACCAGCGGGCGGCTACGAGCAGTACTTC CASSLEGPAGGYEQYF
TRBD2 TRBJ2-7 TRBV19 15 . TGTGCCAGTAGTCCACTAGCGGGAGCACCATACGAGCAGTACTTC CASSPLAGAPYEQYF
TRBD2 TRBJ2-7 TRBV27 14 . TGTGCCAGCAGTATGCTAGCGGGAGATTACGAGCAGTACTTC CASSMLAGDYEQYF
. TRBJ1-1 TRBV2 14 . TGTGCCAGCCAAAAGACGGGACAGAACACTGAAGCTTTCTTT CASQKTGQNTEAFF
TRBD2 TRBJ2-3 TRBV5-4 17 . TGTGCCAGCAGCTTGGGTACTAGCGGGAGACGTGCAGATACGCAGTATTTT CASSLGTSGRRADTQYF
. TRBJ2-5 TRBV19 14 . TGTGCCAGTAGCCTCAAGTCGGGGTTTGCGACCCAGTACTTC CASSLKSGFATQYF
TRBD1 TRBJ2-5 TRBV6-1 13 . TGTGCCAGCAGGGACAGGGTCCAGGAGACCCAGTACTTC CASRDRVQETQYF
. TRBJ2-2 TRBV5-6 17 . TGTGCCAGCAGCTTGGTAGAAGCTAGGAGCGACACCGGGGAGCTGTTTTTT CASSLVEARSDTGELFF
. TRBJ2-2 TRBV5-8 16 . TGTGCCAGCAGCGTCTCTCGGGAGAGGAACACCGGGGAGCTGTTTTTT CASSVSRERNTGELFF
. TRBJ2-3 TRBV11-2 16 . TGTGCCAGCAGCTTTTACCTAAGCGGTTACACAGATACGCAGTATTTT CASSFYLSGYTDTQYF
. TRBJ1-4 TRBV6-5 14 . TGTGCCAGCAGTTTTACCCAGGCTAATGAAAAACTGTTTTTT CASSFTQANEKLFF
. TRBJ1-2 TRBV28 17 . TGTGCCAGCAGTTTCCGTTCGACCGGGACACCAAACTATGGCTACACCTTC CASSFRSTGTPNYGYTF
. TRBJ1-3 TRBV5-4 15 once TGTGCCAGCAGCTCCCCGGGTGCTGGAGGAAACACCATATATTTT CASSSPGAGGNTIYF
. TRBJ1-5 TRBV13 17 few TGTGCCAGCAGCTTATCGGCGCGAGGGTATAGCAATCAGCCCCAGCATTTT CASSLSARGYSNQPQHF
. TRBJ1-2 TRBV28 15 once TGTGCCAGCAGTTTAACCTCTTTAGTACTCTATGGCTACACCTTC CASSLTSLVLYGYTF
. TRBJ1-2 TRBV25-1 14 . TGTGCCAGCAGTGAAGGAGGCAGTCTCTATGGCTACACCTTC CASSEGGSLYGYTF
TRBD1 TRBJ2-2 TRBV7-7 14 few TGTGCCAGCAGCTTGACAGGGTGGACCGGGGAGCTGTTTTTT CASSLTGWTGELFF
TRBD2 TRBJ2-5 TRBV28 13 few TGTGCCAGCAGTTCGGTGGGAGGGGAGACCCAGTACTTC CASSSVGGETQYF
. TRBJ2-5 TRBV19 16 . TGTGCCAGTAGTATTGGGGGGGCGCCCCGAAAAGAGACCCAGTACTTC CASSIGGAPRKETQYF
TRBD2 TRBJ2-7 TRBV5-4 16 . TGTGCCAGCAGCCCCCTAGCGGGAGGCCTCTCCTACGAGCAGTACTTC CASSPLAGGLSYEQYF
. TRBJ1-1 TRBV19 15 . TGTGCCAGTAGTAATCCAAAGAGAGATCCCACTGAAGCTTTCTTT CASSNPKRDPTEAFF
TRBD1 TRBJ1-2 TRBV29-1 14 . TGCAGCGTTGGAGGACAGGGTGGCAATCTGGGCTACACCTTC CSVGGQGGNLGYTF
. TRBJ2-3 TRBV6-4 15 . TGTGCCAGCAGTGTAGGTGGGAGTTCGGCAGATACGCAGTATTTT CASSVGGSSADTQYF